These 25 T cell receptor beta chains came from one sample sequenced in a study of CXCR3-negative and CXCR3-positive naive CD8 T cells. The study made its TRB cDNA libraries by 5' RACE, adding UMI labels. Following a re-call of the 5' RACE reads, TCRdb has one entry per CDR3 protein and lacks DNA. The sample data list over 100,000 distinct CDR3 sequences. The sequencing sample was made of naive CXCR3- CD8+ T cells from blood. Specified subset: CD45RO-CCR7+CD27+CD95- naive CD8+ T cells lacking CXCR3 (TNR3-). These receptors were collected from a human donor in good health. Some clones in this sample may be carry-over from other donors' samples.

The rearrangement joins TRBV12-3 or TRBV12-4 to TRBJ1-1; without DNA, the TCRdb call of TRBD1 cannot be checked. The CDR3 runs 14 residues. CDR3 sequence: CASSSWGEGTEAFF.

This rearrangement joins TRBV9 to TRBJ1-1; absent DNA, TCRdb's TRBD1 call cannot be checked. The germline gives CDR1 SGDLS, CDR2 YYNGEE. This CDR3 contains 17 residues. The CDR3 loop reads CASSVGRQGAMRTEAFF.

The chain carries TRBV21-1 and TRBJ2-7; TCRdb lists TRBD2, though no DNA is available to test this call. TRBV21-1 is a known pseudogene. The CDR3 contains 19 residues. CDR3 region: CASSKGAGTSGDWRYEQYF.

This chain links TRBV13 with TRBJ1-2; the D gene TCRdb calls, TRBD1, cannot be checked with no DNA. Germline loops: CDR1 PRHDT, CDR2 FYEKMQ (reference sequence). This CDR3 comprises 13 residues. CDR3 region: CASSLGGADGYTF.

The gene calls are TRBV20-1 and TRBJ2-7; TCRdb indicates TRBD1, and absent DNA this call remains unverified. CDR3 length: 16 residues. Germline CDR1 is DFQATT and CDR2 is SNEGSKA (reference sequence). The CDR3 reads CSALLIRGGERSEQYF.

The V call is TRBV10-3, the J call TRBJ2-5; TCRdb's D gene call, TRBD2, goes unchecked for lack of DNA. Germline assignment: CDR1 ENHRY and CDR2 SYGVKD. The CDR3 loop spans 15 amino acids. The CDR3 region is CAISELRQGEETQYF.

V gene TRBV9 combines with J gene TRBJ2-2; TCRdb lists TRBD1, though no DNA is available to test this call. Per germline, CDR1 SGDLS and CDR2 YYNGEE. The CDR3 is 17 residues long. The CDR3: CASSVPRDGPNTGELFF.

V usage is TRBV5-4 and J usage is TRBJ2-1; lacking DNA, the TRBD1 call made by TCRdb goes unchecked. The length of the CDR3 is 16 residues. Looked up from germline, CDR1 is SGHNT and CDR2 is YYREEE (reference sequence). The CDR3 loop reads CASSEGDGLPYNEQFF.

The rearrangement links TRBV28 to TRBJ2-4. The CDR3 runs to 15 residues. Germline V CDR1 and CDR2: MDHEN, SYDVKM. The CDR3 is CASSLGLTWKNIQYF.

This sequence joins TRBV29-1 and TRBJ2-7; lacking DNA, the TRBD1 call made by TCRdb goes unchecked. The CDR3 sequence is 13 residues long. From germline, CDR1 is SQVTM and CDR2 ANQGSEA. The CDR3 spells CSVLTGVGYEQYF.

The chain uses TRBV14 and TRBJ1-5; the TCRdb call, TRBD1, lacks DNA for checking. CDR3 length: 13 residues. Germline CDR1 SGHDN, CDR2 FVKESK. CDR3 residues: CASSGQTNQPQHF.

The gene calls are TRBV6-1 and TRBJ2-2; TCRdb outputs TRBD1, but without DNA this stays unchecked. Germline CDR1 reads MNHNS; CDR2 reads SASEGT. This CDR3 has 17 amino acids. This CDR3 is CASSEAGLAGRTGELFF.

This rearrangement joins TRBV4-3 to TRBJ2-1. The CDR3 has 16 residues. Germline V gene sequence: CDR1 LGHNA, CDR2 YSLEER. Here the CDR3 reads CASSQDRSRFSDEQFF.

The CDR3 here is CASSLVGSKGETQYF. The J gene is TRBJ2-5, the V gene TRBV5-1. Germline assignment: CDR1 SGHRS and CDR2 YFSETQ. The CDR3 is 15 residues long.

The chain has TRBV6-5 and TRBJ1-2; lacking DNA, the TRBD1 call made by TCRdb goes unchecked. The length of the CDR3 is 14 residues. Germline V gene lookup returns CDR1 MNHEY and CDR2 SVGAGI. The chain's CDR3 is CASSYNPARDGYTF.

The chain couples TRBV20-1 to TRBJ2-3; the D gene TCRdb calls, TRBD2, cannot be checked with no DNA. This CDR3 has 18 residues. CDR1 and CDR2 from the germline V gene are DFQATT and SNEGSKA (reference sequence). CDR3 protein: CSARAGSGRAISADTQYF.

The chain employs TRBV6-7 and TRBJ2-1; TCRdb lists TRBD1, though no DNA is available to test this call. TRBV6-7 is marked as an open reading frame, function uncertain. The CDR3 sequence is 16 residues long. This chain's CDR3 is CASTSPGQDRYNEQFF.

This chain joins TRBV7-2 and TRBJ2-1; the TCRdb call, TRBD2, lacks DNA for checking. CDR3 length equals 17 residues. The germline gives CDR1 SGHTA, CDR2 FQGNSA. CDR3 in amino acids: CASSQPRSGGAWNEQFF.

The chain recombines TRBV12-3 or TRBV12-4 with TRBJ2-1; TCRdb's D call of TRBD1 is untestable without DNA. CDR3 length equals 15 residues. The CDR3: CASSFPLQSYNEQFF.

The V call is TRBV3-1, the J call TRBJ2-1. This CDR3 has 15 amino acids. The germline V gene encodes CDR1 LGHDT and CDR2 YNNKEL (reference sequence). The CDR3 reads CASSLTRSSYNEQFF.

The chain employs TRBV28 and TRBJ2-3; without DNA, the TCRdb call of TRBD1 cannot be checked. The CDR3 has 15 residues. The V gene's germline CDR1 is MDHEN and CDR2 SYDVKM. The CDR3 spells CASTLGVTRTDTQYF. The full variable domain, with the rest looked up from reference TRBV28 and TRBJ2-3, is DVKVTQSSRYLVKRTGEKVFLECVQDMDHENMFWYRQDPGLGLRLIYFSYDVKMKEKGDIPEGYSVSREKKERFSLILESASTNQTSMYLCASTLGVTRTDTQYFGPGTRLTVL.

The chain recombines TRBV4-1 with TRBJ2-6. The CDR3 has 15 residues. The germline V gene has CDR1 MGHRA and CDR2 YSYEKL. CDR3 in amino acids: CASSHAGTGANVLTF.

CDR3 amino acids: CSVEAGYEQYF. The V call is TRBV29-1, the J call TRBJ2-7. The CDR3 runs 11 residues. Germline V CDR1 and CDR2: SQVTM, ANQGSEA.

This chain connects TRBV18 to TRBJ1-5. In germline, CDR1 is KGHSH, CDR2 LQKENI. This CDR3 has 14 amino acids. The CDR3: CASSPGGALQPQHF.

The chain has TRBV7-9 and TRBJ2-1; TCRdb selects TRBD1, and the lack of DNA leaves this call unchecked. CDR3 size: 16 residues. Germline CDR1 and CDR2: SEHNR and FQNEAQ (reference sequence). The CDR3 loop reads CASHLAEGGFMDEQFF.